The rows below give T cell receptor beta chains drawn from one sample of a study of blood T cell repertoires in COVID-19. Clones were read by immunoSEQ multiplex PCR, and TCRdb kept only the in-frame ones, dropping some. This table holds about 220,000 clones, roughly 85% found once. Sequencing input: peripheral blood. The origin of the receptors is a woman in her 70s with COVID-19, enrolled during active disease. CDR3s include the opening cysteine and the closing phenylalanine or tryptophan. A D gene is named only where the DNA matches it firmly. A clone size is listed for some rows: how often the clone was seen (once, few, many), or a class if it is expanded.

size,J,length,D,V,CDR3,DNA
NA,TRBJ1-5,14,NA,TRBV19,CASSIWTVNQPQHF,TGTGCCAGTAGTATTTGGACAGTCAATCAGCCCCAGCATTTT
NA,TRBJ2-5,17,NA,TRBV7-2,CASSSWTLAAGRETQYF,TGTGCCAGCAGCTCATGGACTCTTGCCGCGGGGAGAGAGACCCAGTACTTC
NA,TRBJ1-6,13,TRBD1,TRBV19,CASRGQGISPLHF,TGTGCCAGTAGGGGACAGGGGATCTCACCCCTCCACTTT
NA,TRBJ1-2,13,NA,TRBV5-4,CASSLSGLNGYTF,TGTGCCAGCAGCTTGTCGGGACTTAATGGCTACACCTTC
NA,TRBJ2-5,17,TRBD2,TRBV2,CASSEVGSGGIGETQYF,TGTGCCAGCAGTGAAGTGGGTAGCGGGGGGATTGGGGAGACCCAGTACTTC
NA,TRBJ2-2,16,NA,TRBV25-1,CASSESLRLNTGELFF,TGTGCCAGCAGTGAATCCCTCCGTCTCAACACCGGGGAGCTGTTTTTT
NA,TRBJ1-2,16,NA,TRBV9,CASSVAPRTAPHGYTF,TGTGCCAGCAGCGTAGCGCCGCGGACAGCCCCCCATGGCTACACCTTC
few,TRBJ1-1,14,NA,TRBV6-2/TRBV6-3,CASSYLGGNTEAFF,TGTGCCAGCAGTTACTTGGGGGGAAACACTGAAGCTTTCTTT
NA,TRBJ1-2,16,TRBD1,TRBV15,CATSRDLTGSTYGYTF,TGTGCCACCAGCAGAGATCTGACAGGGTCTACCTATGGCTACACCTTC
once,TRBJ1-2,15,NA,TRBV6-6,CASRNRDTSNYGYTF,TGTGCCAGCAGGAACCGGGACACGTCTAACTATGGCTACACCTTC
NA,TRBJ1-6,14,NA,TRBV3-1/TRBV3-2,CASSQETGGRPLHF,TGTGCCAGCAGCCAAGAAACGGGAGGGAGGCCCCTCCACTTT
NA,TRBJ2-3,16,TRBD2,TRBV5-1,CASSLGPSGGVDTQYF,TGCGCCAGCAGCTTGGGGCCTAGCGGAGGTGTGGATACGCAGTATTTT
NA,TRBJ1-1,15,TRBD1,TRBV6-6,CASSYSLGQGFEAFF,TGTGCCAGCAGTTACTCTTTAGGACAGGGGTTTGAAGCTTTCTTT
NA,TRBJ2-3,12,TRBD2,TRBV7-2,CASSLTSVTQYF,TGTGCCAGCAGCTTAACTAGCGTTACGCAGTATTTT
NA,TRBJ1-1,15,NA,TRBV5-4,CASSLGGGMNTEAFF,TGTGCCAGCAGCTTGGGCGGGGGTATGAACACTGAAGCTTTCTTT
once,TRBJ1-1,11,NA,TRBV6-5,CASVLEAEAFF,TGTGCCAGCGTCTTGGAGGCTGAAGCTTTCTTT
NA,TRBJ2-6,17,NA,TRBV2,CASSVSLGASGANVLTF,TGTGCCAGCAGTGTCAGCCTGGGGGCCTCTGGGGCCAACGTCCTGACTTTC
NA,TRBJ2-3,13,NA,TRBV20-1,CSASGGATDTQYF,TGCAGTGCTAGTGGTGGGGCCACAGATACGCAGTATTTT
NA,TRBJ2-5,15,TRBD2,TRBV7-9,CASSPLGTRPGTQYF,TGTGCCAGCAGCCCTCTTGGGACTAGGCCCGGGACCCAGTACTTC
few,TRBJ1-6,16,NA,TRBV11-2,CASSPPRAGPNSPLHF,TGTGCCAGCAGCCCCCCCCGAGCGGGCCCTAATTCACCCCTCCACTTT
NA,TRBJ2-5,14,NA,TRBV18,CASSQTTVDETQYF,TGTGCCAGCTCACAAACCACGGTAGATGAGACCCAGTACTTC
NA,TRBJ1-1,14,NA,TRBV29-1,CSVDRQSMNTEAFF,TGCAGCGTCGACAGACAGAGTATGAACACTGAAGCTTTCTTT
NA,TRBJ2-2,16,TRBD1,TRBV27,CASSRQGRGATGELFF,TGTGCCAGCAGTCGACAGGGTCGAGGAGCCACCGGGGAGCTGTTTTTT
few,TRBJ2-7,15,TRBD1,TRBV14,CASSQEGTGYYEQYF,TGTGCCAGCAGCCAAGAGGGGACAGGATACTACGAGCAGTACTTC
NA,TRBJ2-5,16,NA,TRBV4-2,CASSQVSLGFKETQYF,TGTGCCAGCAGCCAAGTTTCACTAGGATTTAAAGAGACCCAGTACTTC